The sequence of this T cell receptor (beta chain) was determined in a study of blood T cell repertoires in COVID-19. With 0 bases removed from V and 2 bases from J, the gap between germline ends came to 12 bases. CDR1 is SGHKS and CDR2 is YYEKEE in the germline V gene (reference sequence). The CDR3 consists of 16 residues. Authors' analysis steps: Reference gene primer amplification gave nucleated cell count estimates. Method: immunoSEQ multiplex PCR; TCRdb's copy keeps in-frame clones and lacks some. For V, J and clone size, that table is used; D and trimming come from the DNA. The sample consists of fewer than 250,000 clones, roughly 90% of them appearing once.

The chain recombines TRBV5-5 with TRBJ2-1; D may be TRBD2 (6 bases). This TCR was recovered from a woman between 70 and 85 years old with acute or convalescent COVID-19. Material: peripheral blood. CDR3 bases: TGTGCCAGCAGCTTGGCAGGCGGGACCCCCTACAATGAGCAGTTCTTC. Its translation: CASSLAGGTPYNEQFF.